This TCR beta chain was identified during a study of T cells in Graves' hyperthyroidism and ophthalmopathy. Study-level findings and limits: Through a model of 13 V-J features, ophthalmopathy was separated from stable hyperthyroidism.

As concerns this clonotype: Its antigen is undetermined. A much larger clonotype is one base distant, so this may be a read error.

Amplification of TCR beta CDR3 regions used RNA as the template. With the HTBI primer set, the TCR CDR3 went through a first round of RT-PCR. One entry per CDR3 protein results from TCRdb running MiXCR on the multiplex PCR reads. The sample lists 400,000 to 500,000 distinct CDR3 sequences, around 15% occurring once. Fresh peripheral blood, 9.5 to 10 ml of it, supplied the PBMCs. The CDR3 has 11 amino acids. Germline lookup yields CDR1 DFQATT and CDR2 SNEGSKA (reference sequence). This TCR was sampled from a woman aged 18-30 years with Graves' hyperthyroidism. Sequences were obtained from blood. V and J are TRBV20-1 and TRBJ1-1; D unclear. The CDR3 nucleotides are TGCAGCGTATTGGTGGACACTGAAGCTTTCTTT. This encodes CSVLVDTEAFF.